The clone carrying this T cell receptor beta chain was counted a few times. Its antigen is not known. Researchers attached unique molecular identifiers to individual cDNA molecules. TCRdb used MiXCR to reprocess the 5' RACE reads, holding one entry per CDR3 protein. The data show about 34,000 distinct CDR3 sequences, roughly 6% seen once. Germline trimming cut 3 bases from V and 6 bases from J; bases unmatched to any gene: 10. The CDR3 sequence is 15 residues long. The V gene's germline CDR1 is SGHRS and CDR2 YFSETQ. This specimen comes from a study of early T cells in non-severe SARS-CoV-2 infection. Study in general: Whole-blood bulk RNA, unsorted, was sequenced, and chains were unpaired.

General study findings and limits: The matching step, a VDJdb search, favored anti-spike CD8 responses and missed private and CD4 specificities.

Sequencing was done on a sample of whole blood. This chain uses TRBV5-1 with TRBJ2-7; TRBD1 matches 9 bases. This TCR derives from an adult who was a healthcare worker with PCR-confirmed SARS-CoV-2 infection or an uninfected control (not recorded which). DNA of the CDR3: TGCGCCAGCAGCTCAGACACCGGGACAGGGAGCGAGCAGTACTTC. Translation: CASSSDTGTGSEQYF.